The present T cell receptor beta chain was sequenced within a study of ipilimumab plus nivolumab after autologous stem cell transplantation. This clone was seen a single time. The protocol was immunoSEQ multiplex PCR, while the TCRdb copy is restricted to in-frame clones and leaves out a portion. The sample consists of around 17,000 clones, roughly 70% of them appearing once. V was shortened by 4 bases and J by 4 bases, with 13 bases between the two germline ends. The V gene's germline CDR1 is SEHNR and CDR2 FQNEAQ (reference sequence). This CDR3 region has 14 residues. The starting material was PBMCs, obtained in a trial of ipilimumab plus nivolumab as post-transplant consolidation. The TCR was taken from a male donor with diffuse large B-cell lymphoma. This chain connects TRBV7-9 to TRBJ2-5, with a tentative D call TRBD2 (7 bases). CDR3 DNA: TGTGCCAGCAGCTCTCCGGGGGGCCCAGAGACCCAGTACTTC. The encoded protein is CASSSPGGPETQYF.